Listed below are T cell receptor beta chains from one sample, sequenced in a study of T cell repertoires in cytomegalovirus infection. Antigens for these TCRs are unknown. TCRdb independently ran MiXCR on the reads; one entry per CDR3 protein. The table lists around 120,000 distinct CDR3 sequences, around 40% of them singletons. The source material was CD8+ T cells from cultured PBMCs, sampled from culture after CMV antigen stimulation. The origin of the receptors is a human donor in good health (CMV status not recorded). Some clones in this sample may be carry-over from other donors' samples. Both conserved end residues are part of each CDR3.

V: TRBV12-3/TRBV12-4
CDR3: CASSPQGNTIYF

V: TRBV7-8
CDR3: CASSFWTSGGLYNEQFF

V: TRBV7-3
CDR3: CASSFTPGLAGGSTQYF

V: TRBV7-8
CDR3: CASSSTGGASNEQFF

V: TRBV7-6
CDR3: CASRPTSGSLETQYF

V: TRBV5-1
CDR3: CASSLYDINTEAFF

V: TRBV11-2
CDR3: CASSFLAQTGELFF

V: TRBV12-3/TRBV12-4
CDR3: CASSLTSLEQYF

V: TRBV25-1
CDR3: CASSEWGGRGELFF

V: TRBV5-1
CDR3: CASSVYQDGPNEQFF

V: TRBV6-6
CDR3: CASSPGTGNEKLFF

V: TRBV28
CDR3: CASSFTGAPGELFF

V: TRBV27
CDR3: CASTMGLAGNNEQFF

V: TRBV29-1
CDR3: CSVGQPEQFF

V: TRBV5-4
CDR3: CASSAGNPNTEAFF

V: TRBV24-1
CDR3: CATSDGAPGMTDTQYF

V: TRBV11-2
CDR3: CASSLTGGSRELFF

V: TRBV12-3/TRBV12-4
CDR3: CASSPGQPSNQPQHF

V: TRBV19
CDR3: CASSIGALNEQYF

V: TRBV7-6
CDR3: CASSLRTGVNLFRETQYF

V: TRBV7-9
CDR3: CASTRQGLNSPLHF

V: TRBV29-1
CDR3: CSVVVWDRGQETQYF

V: TRBV4-1
CDR3: CASSHPTGSTEAFF

V: TRBV2
CDR3: CASSGQGAVNQPQHF

V: TRBV28
CDR3: CASSFGGGNEQFF

V: TRBV28
CDR3: CASSSIEDIDGYTF

V: TRBV27
CDR3: CASKEGGSYNEQFF

V: TRBV2
CDR3: CASSRGDTASYIDSPLHF

V: TRBV7-3
CDR3: CASSLTSGGAVEQFF

V: TRBV29-1
CDR3: CSATARSGISYGYTF

V: TRBV29-1
CDR3: CSVEGVDSHYEQYF

V: TRBV2
CDR3: CASSVQYTGELFF

V: TRBV24-1
CDR3: CATSEATSRLTDTQYF

V: TRBV12-3/TRBV12-4
CDR3: CASSLGQGYGYTF

V: TRBV11-3
CDR3: CASSFKTGRYTEAFF

V: TRBV4-1
CDR3: CASSQDGTQNTEAFF

V: TRBV13
CDR3: CASSLRIGEQETQYF

V: TRBV7-9
CDR3: CASSSTGVEDGELFF